The rows below give T cell receptor beta chains drawn from one sample of a study of control samples from healthy donors and cancer patients. Data came from immunoSEQ multiplex PCR; TCRdb stores just in-frame clones and leaves some out. The sample lists about 130,000 clones, over 80% occurring once. Sample: PBMCs. These receptors originate from an elderly man with head and neck cancer. The CDR3 runs from the conserved cysteine through the conserved F or W. The D gene is left open where the match is weak. Not all rows give a size; the values are once, few, many and, for expanded clones, a class.

>TRBD2|TRBJ2-1|NA|TRBV19
CASSIAGTSGFNEQFF
TGTGCCAGTAGTATAGCCGGGACTAGCGGATTCAATGAGCAGTTCTTC
>TRBD2|TRBJ2-1|NA|TRBV30
CAWASGVGEQFF
TGTGCCTGGGCTAGCGGGGTAGGTGAGCAGTTCTTC
>NA|TRBJ1-1|NA|TRBV10-3
CAISESIDTEAFF
TGTGCCATCAGTGAGAGTATTGACACTGAAGCTTTCTTT
>NA|TRBJ1-1|NA|TRBV10-1
CASSEPGQEAFF
TGCGCCAGCAGTGAACCGGGACAAGAAGCTTTCTTT
>TRBD1|TRBJ2-5|NA|TRBV30
CAWSGFGQGGETQYF
TGTGCCTGGAGTGGATTCGGACAGGGTGGAGAGACCCAGTACTTC
>NA|TRBJ1-2|NA|TRBV6-5
CASSYRTFYGYTF
TGTGCCAGCAGTTATAGGACCTTCTATGGCTACACCTTC
>NA|TRBJ2-3|NA|TRBV5-1
CASSLLVAGTDTQYF
TGCGCCAGCAGCTTGTTAGTAGCGGGCACAGATACGCAGTATTTT
>NA|TRBJ1-4|NA|TRBV28
CASSFPSYRAEEGDEKLFF
TGTGCCAGCAGTTTCCCCTCCTACAGGGCCGAGGAAGGCGATGAAAAACTGTTTTTT
>TRBD1|TRBJ1-4|NA|TRBV6-5
CASGQGVLSEKLFF
TGTGCCAGCGGGCAGGGGGTTCTCAGTGAAAAACTGTTTTTT
>TRBD1|TRBJ2-2|NA|TRBV12-3/TRBV12-4
CAIQGPDTGELFF
TGTGCCATACAGGGGCCGGACACCGGGGAGCTGTTTTTT
>NA|TRBJ2-1|NA|TRBV4-3
CASSQDRWDEQFF
TGCGCCAGCAGCCAAGATCGCTGGGATGAGCAGTTCTTC
>TRBD2|TRBJ2-1|NA|TRBV5-8
CASRVAGGSNEQFF
TGTGCCAGCAGAGTAGCGGGGGGGAGCAATGAGCAGTTCTTC
>NA|TRBJ2-5|once|TRBV19
CASSDPSWARETQYF
TGTGCCAGTAGTGACCCTTCGTGGGCCCGGGAGACCCAGTACTTC
>NA|TRBJ2-5|NA|TRBV5-1
CASSRGPQETQYF
TGCGCCAGCAGCCGCGGGCCTCAAGAGACCCAGTACTTC
>NA|TRBJ2-2|NA|TRBV9
CASSVVAFTGELFF
TGTGCCAGCAGCGTAGTGGCCTTCACCGGGGAGCTGTTTTTT
>TRBD1|TRBJ1-4|NA|TRBV5-4
CASSLPGQGGKLFF
TGTGCCAGCAGCTTGCCTGGACAGGGAGGGAAACTGTTTTTT
>NA|TRBJ1-1|NA|TRBV27
CASSFYREGSPEAFF
TGTGCCAGCAGTTTTTACAGGGAAGGGTCCCCTGAAGCTTTCTTT
>TRBD2|TRBJ2-3|NA|TRBV19
CATLGRGLLTDTQYF
TGTGCCACCCTCGGTAGGGGACTACTAACAGATACGCAGTATTTT
>TRBD1|TRBJ1-1|NA|TRBV5-1
CASSLGGYMNTEAFF
TGCGCCAGCAGCTTAGGGGGCTACATGAACACTGAAGCTTTCTTT
>TRBD1|TRBJ2-1|NA|TRBV11-3
CASSPTGTGNEQFF
TGTGCCAGCAGCCCGACCGGGACAGGGAACGAGCAGTTCTTC
>TRBD1|TRBJ1-5|NA|TRBV5-5
CASSWTGGRNQPQHF
TGTGCCAGCAGCTGGACAGGGGGCCGCAATCAGCCCCAGCATTTT
>TRBD1|TRBJ1-1|NA|TRBV10-3
CATAGGTANTEAFF
TGTGCCACTGCGGGGGGGACAGCGAACACTGAAGCTTTCTTT
>NA|TRBJ2-2|NA|TRBV6-5
CASSRNTGELFF
TGTGCCAGCAGTAGGAACACCGGGGAGCTGTTTTTT
>NA|TRBJ1-4|once|TRBV16
CASSQRGEQEKLFF
TGTGCCAGCAGCCAACGGGGGGAGCAGGAAAAACTGTTTTTT
>NA|TRBJ1-3|few|TRBV15
CATTPQSSGNTIYF
TGTGCCACCACCCCTCAGAGCTCTGGAAACACCATATATTTT
>NA|TRBJ1-1|NA|TRBV6-6
CASNPSRGYTEAFF
TGTGCCAGCAACCCTTCCAGGGGTTACACTGAAGCTTTCTTT
>NA|TRBJ1-1|NA|TRBV9
CASSPWLGNEAFF
TGTGCCAGCAGCCCCTGGTTGGGGAATGAAGCTTTCTTT
>NA|TRBJ2-1|once|TRBV19
CASSIEGVEQFF
TGTGCCAGTAGTATCGAGGGTGTTGAGCAGTTCTTC
>TRBD1|TRBJ1-2|NA|TRBV19
CASKEQGNYGYTF
TGTGCCAGTAAGGAACAGGGGAACTATGGCTACACCTTC
>NA|TRBJ1-1|once|TRBV6-2/TRBV6-3
CASSFEIFRDKNTEAFF
TGTGCCAGCAGTTTCGAAATATTCCGGGACAAGAACACTGAAGCTTTCTTT
>NA|TRBJ1-2|NA|TRBV10-3
CAIRGTGDYGYTF
TGTGCCATCAGGGGGACGGGGGACTATGGCTACACCTTC
>NA|TRBJ1-6|NA|TRBV2
CASSPGTSNLSPLHF
TGTGCCAGCAGCCCCGGGACATCAAACCTTTCACCCCTCCACTTT
>NA|TRBJ2-7|NA|TRBV27
CASSSTQIEQYF
TGTGCCAGCAGTTCGACCCAAATCGAGCAGTACTTC
>TRBD2|TRBJ2-7|NA|TRBV5-4
CASSLGSGGSYEQYF
TGTGCCAGCAGCTTGGGTAGCGGGGGGTCCTACGAGCAGTACTTC
>NA|TRBJ2-6|NA|TRBV6-5
CASRYSGTGANVLTF
TGTGCCAGCAGGTACTCCGGGACTGGGGCCAACGTCCTGACTTTC
>NA|TRBJ2-2|NA|TRBV5-1
CASARADTGELFF
TGCGCCAGCGCAAGGGCGGACACCGGGGAGCTGTTTTTT
>NA|TRBJ1-1|NA|TRBV19
CASSIPRTGLNTEAFF
TGTGCCAGTAGTATCCCGCGAACAGGGTTGAACACTGAAGCTTTCTTT
>TRBD1|TRBJ1-3|NA|TRBV7-9
CASSPQTGENTIYF
TGTGCCAGCAGCCCCCAGACAGGGGAAAACACCATATATTTT
>NA|TRBJ2-5|NA|TRBV2
CASTLPGAAVRVRETQYF
TGTGCCAGCACCCTCCCCGGGGCTGCCGTGAGGGTGAGGGAGACCCAGTACTTC
>NA|TRBJ2-5|NA|TRBV3-1/TRBV3-2
CASRTIETQYF
TGTGCCAGCAGGACCATAGAGACCCAGTACTTC
>TRBD1|TRBJ2-5|NA|TRBV19
CASSIGQGGTQYF
TGTGCCAGTAGTATCGGACAGGGAGGGACCCAGTACTTC
>TRBD1|TRBJ1-2|NA|TRBV25-1
CASSEPSRTGYGYTF
TGTGCCAGCAGTGAACCTTCACGGACAGGGTATGGCTACACCTTC